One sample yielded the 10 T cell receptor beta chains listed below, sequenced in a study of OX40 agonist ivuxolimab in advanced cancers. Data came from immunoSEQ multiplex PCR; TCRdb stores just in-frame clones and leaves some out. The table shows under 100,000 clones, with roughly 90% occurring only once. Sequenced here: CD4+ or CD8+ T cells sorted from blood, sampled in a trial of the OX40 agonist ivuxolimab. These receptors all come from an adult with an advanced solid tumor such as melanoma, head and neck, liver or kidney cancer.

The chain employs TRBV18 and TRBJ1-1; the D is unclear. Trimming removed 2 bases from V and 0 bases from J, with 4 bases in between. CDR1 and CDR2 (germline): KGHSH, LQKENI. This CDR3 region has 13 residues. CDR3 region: CASSPRVNTEAFF. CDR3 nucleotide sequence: TGTGCCAGCTCACCAAGAGTGAACACTGAAGCTTTCTTT.

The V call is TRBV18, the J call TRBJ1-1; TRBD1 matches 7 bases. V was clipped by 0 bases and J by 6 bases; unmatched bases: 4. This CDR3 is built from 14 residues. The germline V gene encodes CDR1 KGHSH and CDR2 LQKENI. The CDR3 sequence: CASSPPTGTAEAFF. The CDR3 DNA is TGTGCCAGCTCACCACCCACAGGGACAGCTGAAGCTTTCTTT.

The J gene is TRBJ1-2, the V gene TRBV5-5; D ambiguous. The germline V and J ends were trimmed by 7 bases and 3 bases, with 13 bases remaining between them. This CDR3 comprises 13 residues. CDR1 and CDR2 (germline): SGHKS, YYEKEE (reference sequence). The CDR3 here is CASGDRTDYGYTF. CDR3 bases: TGTGCCAGCGGAGACCGGACGGACTATGGCTACACCTTC.

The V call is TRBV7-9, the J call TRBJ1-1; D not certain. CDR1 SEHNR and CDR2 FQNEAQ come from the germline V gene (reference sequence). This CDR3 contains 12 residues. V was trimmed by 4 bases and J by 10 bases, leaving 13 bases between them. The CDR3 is CASSSNAGRAFF. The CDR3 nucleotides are TGTGCCAGCAGCTCAAACGCTGGTAGAGCTTTCTTT.

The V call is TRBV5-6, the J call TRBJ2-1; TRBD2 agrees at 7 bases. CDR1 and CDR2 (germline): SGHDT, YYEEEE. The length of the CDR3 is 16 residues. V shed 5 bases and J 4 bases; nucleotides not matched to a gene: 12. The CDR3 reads CASSRRGDYSYNEQFF. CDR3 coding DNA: TGTGCCAGCAGTCGTCGCGGGGACTACTCGTACAATGAGCAGTTCTTC.

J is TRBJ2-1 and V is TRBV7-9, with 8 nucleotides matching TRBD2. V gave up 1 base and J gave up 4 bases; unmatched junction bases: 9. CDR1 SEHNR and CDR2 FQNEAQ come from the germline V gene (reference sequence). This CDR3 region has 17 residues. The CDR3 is CASSLESISGTYNEQFF. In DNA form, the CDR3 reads TGTGCCAGCAGCTTAGAATCTATTAGCGGGACGTACAATGAGCAGTTCTTC.

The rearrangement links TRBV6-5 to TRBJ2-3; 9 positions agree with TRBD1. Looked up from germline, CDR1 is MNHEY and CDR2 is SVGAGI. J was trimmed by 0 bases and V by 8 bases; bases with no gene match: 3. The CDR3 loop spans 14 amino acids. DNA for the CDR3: TGTGCCAGCGCCACAGGGGGCAGCACAGATACGCAGTATTTT. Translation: CASATGGSTDTQYF.

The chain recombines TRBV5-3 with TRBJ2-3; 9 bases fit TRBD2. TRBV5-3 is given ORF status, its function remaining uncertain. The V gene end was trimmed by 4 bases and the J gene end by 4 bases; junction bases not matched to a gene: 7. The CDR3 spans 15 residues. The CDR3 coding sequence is TGTGCCAGAAGCCCGCGGGAGGGCCGGCCAGATACGCAGTATTTT. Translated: CARSPREGRPDTQYF.

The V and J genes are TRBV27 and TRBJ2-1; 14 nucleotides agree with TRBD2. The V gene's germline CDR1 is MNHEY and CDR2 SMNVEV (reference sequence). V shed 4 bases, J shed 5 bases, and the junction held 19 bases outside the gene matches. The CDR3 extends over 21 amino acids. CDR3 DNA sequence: TGTGCCAGCAGTTCATCCGGAAAGACTAGCGGGAGGGCCCTTTCCCACAATGAGCAGTTCTTC. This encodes CASSSSGKTSGRALSHNEQFF.

This CDR3 is CASSPRWQETQYF. CDR3 nucleotides: TGTGCCAGCTCACCACGGTGGCAAGAGACCCAGTACTTC. This rearrangement joins TRBV18 to TRBJ2-5; D is unresolved. The CDR3 is 13 residues long. The V end was cut by 1 base, the J end by 2 bases, with 5 bases between. Germline CDR1 and CDR2: KGHSH and LQKENI.